The 19 T cell receptor beta chains presented below share a single source sample, sequenced in a study of regulatory T cells in long-lasting Graves disease. The time point is: newly diagnosed GD, antithyroid drugs for less than 3 months. Researchers made the TCR library from RNA that was extracted from PBMCs. In building TCR beta libraries, iRepertoire HTBI primers were used together with Arm-PCR of CDR3 regions. TCRdb reprocessed the multiplex PCR reads with MiXCR, giving one entry per CDR3 protein. The sample yields 390,000 or so distinct CDR3 sequences, 12% seen once. These data were also filed under a second study, of T cells in Graves' hyperthyroidism and ophthalmopathy.

The sequences come from peripheral blood mononuclear cells (PBMCs), collected at new diagnosis, from a patient treated with antithyroid drugs. The receptor set was obtained from a woman aged 18-29 years with Graves disease.

This clonotype appeared many times. The chain joins TRBV15 to TRBJ1-2; TRBD1 is a possible D gene (6 bases). This CDR3 region has 14 residues. V lost 5 bases to trimming and J lost 2 bases, with 12 bases between them. CDR1 and CDR2 from the germline V gene are LNHNV and YYDKDF (reference sequence). The CDR3 reads CATSPDSSNYGYTF. CDR3 nucleotide sequence: TGTGCCACCAGCCCGGACAGTTCCAACTATGGCTACACCTTC.

This clonotype has only a few counts. The chain is built from TRBV6-2 or TRBV6-3 and TRBJ2-3, with 11 bases that match TRBD2. The CDR3 contains 13 residues. V lost 10 bases, J lost 5 bases, and 5 bases stayed unmatched. Germline V gene lookup returns CDR1 MNHEY and CDR2 SVGEGT. This CDR3 is CAIGGLAGDTQYF. CDR3 bases: TGTGCCATCGGAGGACTAGCGGGAGATACGCAGTATTTT.

The rearrangement uses TRBV29-1 and TRBJ2-2; D might be TRBD2 (6 bases). Looked up from germline, CDR1 is SQVTM and CDR2 is ANQGSEA. V lost 6 bases to trimming and J lost 3 bases, with 11 bases between them. The length of the CDR3 is 13 residues. The CDR3: CSVRGTHTGELFF. DNA for the CDR3: TGCAGCGTACGGGGGACCCACACCGGGGAGCTGTTTTTT.

The chain carries TRBV19 and TRBJ1-1, with D possibly matching TRBD1 (5 bases). V shed 8 bases and J shed 6 bases, with 16 bases lying between them. The V gene's germline CDR1 is LNHDA and CDR2 SQIVND (reference sequence). CDR3 length: 13 amino acids. The CDR3 spells CASSWGLSAEAFF. The DNA for the CDR3 is TGTGCCAGTTCCTGGGGGTTGTCGGCTGAAGCTTTCTTT.

This clonotype was observed many times. This chain joins TRBV7-9 and TRBJ1-2; 9 bases are a match to TRBD1. Germline trimming cut 5 bases from V and 6 bases from J; bases unmatched to any gene: 7. This CDR3 contains 14 residues. Per the germline V gene, CDR1 is SEHNR and CDR2 is FQNEAQ (reference sequence). The CDR3, as DNA: TGTGCCAGCAGCGTACAGGGGGCAGAGGATGGCTACACCTTC. Amino acid sequence: CASSVQGAEDGYTF.

The V gene is TRBV12-3 or TRBV12-4, the J gene TRBJ2-5; 11 nucleotides align to TRBD2. Germline trimming cut 7 bases from V and 4 bases from J; bases unmatched to any gene: 11. The length of the CDR3 is 16 residues. The CDR3: CASTISSGGARETQYF. The CDR3 nucleotides read TGTGCCAGCACCATAAGTAGCGGGGGGGCCCGAGAGACCCAGTACTTC.

This chain uses TRBV7-9 with TRBJ1-6; a possible D gene is TRBD1 (6 bases). Trimming pared 1 base from V and 3 bases from J, leaving 22 bases between. Germline CDR1 is SEHNR and CDR2 is FQNEAQ (reference sequence). This CDR3 is built from 20 residues. CDR3 DNA sequence: TGTGCCAGCAGCTTAGGGGCCTCACACAAGGGGGTTCTCTATAATTCACCCCTCCACTTT. This encodes CASSLGASHKGVLYNSPLHF.

This clonotype was detected many times. V gene TRBV12-3 or TRBV12-4 combines with J gene TRBJ1-6; D gene unclear. The V and J ends lost 4 bases and 0 bases respectively, with 7 bases between them. The CDR3 covers 15 residues. DNA of the CDR3: TGTGCCAGCAGTTCAACCAGCTCCTATAATTCACCCCTCCACTTT. Its translation: CASSSTSSYNSPLHF.

This clonotype has a count of ten or more. V is TRBV2 and J is TRBJ2-2, with D unresolved. From germline, CDR1 is SNHLY and CDR2 FYNNEI. The CDR3 is made up of 16 amino acids. The V end lost 1 base, the J end lost 4 bases, and 13 bases lay between the germline ends. CDR3 DNA sequence: TGTGCCAGCAGTGAAGGCAGAGCTGGTCTCACCGGGGAGCTGTTTTTT. Residues: CASSEGRAGLTGELFF.

At least ten counts were recorded for this clonotype. DNA of the CDR3: TGTGCCAGCAGATCATTGGGGGCCTTAGGTGGCTACACCTTC. Protein sequence: CASRSLGALGGYTF. This rearrangement joins TRBV3-1 to TRBJ1-2; perhaps TRBD1 as D (6 bases). V shed 6 bases and J shed 7 bases, with 18 bases lying between them. Germline V lookup: CDR1 LGHDT, CDR2 YNNKEL (reference sequence). The CDR3 length is 14 residues. The whole variable domain, remainder taken from reference TRBV3-1 and TRBJ1-2, is DTAVSQTPKYLVTQMGNDKSIKCEQNLGHDTMYWYKQDSKKFLKIMFSYNNKELIINETVPNRFSPKSPDKAHLNLHINSLELGDSAVYFCASRSLGALGGYTFGSGTRLTVV.

This clonotype was recorded a few times. V is TRBV11-2 and J is TRBJ2-3; no clear D gene. Near its end, the DNA agrees better with TRBJ1-5, so the J call may be wrong. The CDR3 spans 13 residues. Germline-derived CDR1 and CDR2 are SGHAT and FQNNGV. The CDR3 spells CASSPGPADTQHF. In DNA form, the CDR3 reads TGTGCCAGCAGCCCCGGGCCCGCCGATACGCAGCATTTT.

The table lists this clonotype with many counts. The chain uses TRBV7-9 and TRBJ1-2; TRBD1 agrees at 7 bases. With V trimmed by 3 bases and J by 3 bases, 4 bases remained unmatched. The CDR3 consists of 14 residues. The germline V gene encodes CDR1 SEHNR and CDR2 FQNEAQ (reference sequence). In DNA, the CDR3 is TGTGCCAGCAGCTTCCGGGACAGCGACTATGGCTACACCTTC. This encodes CASSFRDSDYGYTF.

This clonotype was detected ten times or more. The chain uses TRBV7-8 and TRBJ2-2; 7 nucleotides align to TRBD1. The CDR3 spans 18 residues. V was clipped by 6 bases and J by 1 base; unmatched bases: 14. Germline V gene lookup returns CDR1 SGHVS and CDR2 FQNEAQ. The CDR3 DNA reads as TGTGCCAGCAGTCGAATCAGAAGGGGGCTGGGGAACACCGGGGAGCTGTTTTTT. Amino acids: CASSRIRRGLGNTGELFF.

This clonotype was counted only a few times. The chain combines TRBV5-4 with TRBJ1-1, with TRBD1 as a possible D gene (5 bases). The CDR3 length is 13 residues. Trimming removed 3 bases from V and 6 bases from J, with 12 bases in between. The V gene's germline CDR1 is SGHNT and CDR2 YYREEE (reference sequence). CDR3 nucleotide sequence: TGTGCCAGCAGCTCAGGGAGCCGGCCTGAAGCTTTCTTT. Translating it yields CASSSGSRPEAFF. Drawing the rest from reference TRBV5-4 and TRBJ1-1, the complete variable domain is ETGVTQSPTHLIKTRGQQVTLRCSSQSGHNTVSWYQQALGQGPQFIFQYYREEENGRGNFPPRFSGLQFPNYSSELNVNALELDDSALYLCASSSGSRPEAFFGQGTRLTVV.

This clonotype has just a few counts. This chain uses TRBV2 with TRBJ1-1; D uncertain. The CDR3 is made up of 12 amino acids. Germline loops: CDR1 SNHLY, CDR2 FYNNEI. V was cut by 4 bases and J by 4 bases, with 7 bases left in between. The CDR3 spells CASSGGPTEAFF. The CDR3 DNA reads as TGTGCCAGCAGTGGTGGACCCACTGAAGCTTTCTTT.

This chain joins TRBV19 and TRBJ1-2; D not certain. CDR1 is LNHDA, CDR2 SQIVND, per germline (reference sequence). The CDR3 has 15 amino acids. The V and J ends lost 0 bases and 2 bases respectively, with 10 bases between them. The CDR3 coding sequence is TGTGCCAGTAGTATAGATCCCGCGGCGAACTATGGCTACACCTTC. This sequence encodes CASSIDPAANYGYTF.

Many counts were recorded for this clonotype. The J gene is TRBJ1-1, the V gene TRBV12-3 or TRBV12-4, with 11 bases fitting TRBD1. The V segment lost 5 bases and the J segment 1 base; nucleotides outside the gene matches: 6. The length of the CDR3 is 16 residues. The DNA of the CDR3 is TGTGCCAGCAGTCCGGGACAGGGGGTTTGGAACACTGAAGCTTTCTTT. Amino acids: CASSPGQGVWNTEAFF.

This clonotype was detected ten times or more. The chain combines TRBV28 with TRBJ2-1; TRBD2 matches 7 bases. The CDR3 length is 14 residues. Losses at the gene ends were 1 base for V and 8 bases for J; bases not matched to a gene: 5. Germline loops: CDR1 MDHEN, CDR2 SYDVKM. CDR3 nucleotides: TGTGCCAGCAGTTTATTGGCGGGAGACGATGAGCAGTTCTTC. Translated, it gives CASSLLAGDDEQFF.

This clonotype appeared many times. V is TRBV18 and J is TRBJ1-1; no firm D call. This CDR3 is 13 amino acids long. The germline gives CDR1 KGHSH, CDR2 LQKENI. V was clipped by 3 bases and J by 0 bases, with 5 bases between them. This CDR3 reads CASSPNLNTEAFF. As DNA, the CDR3 is TGTGCCAGCTCACCCAACCTGAACACTGAAGCTTTCTTT.